This is a list of T cell receptor beta chains from one sample in a study of blood T cell repertoires in COVID-19. The data were produced by immunoSEQ multiplex PCR, yet TCRdb's version contains in-frame clones alone and is incomplete. The table lists approximately 250,000 clones, approximately 90% of them singletons, with about 3% in the top ten. The specimen was PBMCs or T cells enriched from blood (not recorded which). The receptors were gathered from a man aged 35 to 55 who had been exposed to COVID-19. The CDR3 runs from the conserved cysteine through the conserved F or W. Each record gives: J gene, clone size, CDR3 length, V gene, D gene, CDR3 protein, CDR3 DNA. D genes are given only for firm matches. Some rows have no size entry. The others give once, few or many, or a class for an expanded clone.

TRBJ2-7 - 15 TRBV28 TRBD2 CASLAGGIVAYEQYF TGTGCCAGCCTAGCGGGAGGGATCGTCGCCTACGAGCAGTACTTC
TRBJ1-5 once 15 TRBV27 - CASSLAGWSNQPQHF TGTGCCAGCAGCTTGGCAGGATGGAGCAATCAGCCCCAGCATTTT
TRBJ1-2 - 17 TRBV28 - CASSFTWFRDNNYGYTF TGTGCCAGCAGTTTTACATGGTTTCGGGACAATAACTATGGCTACACCTTC
TRBJ2-1 - 14 TRBV9 TRBD2 CASSAASGSYEQFF TGTGCCAGCAGCGCAGCTAGCGGGAGTTATGAGCAGTTCTTC
TRBJ2-3 - 16 TRBV15 - CATSGRGSAASDTQYF TGTGCCACCAGTGGGAGGGGGAGCGCCGCGTCGGATACGCAGTATTTT
TRBJ2-2 - 13 TRBV12-3/TRBV12-4 - CASSLSGDGELFF TGTGCCAGCAGTTTATCCGGGGACGGGGAGCTGTTTTTT
TRBJ2-6 once 17 TRBV19 TRBD1 CASSTYDRGSGANVLTF TGTGCCAGTAGTACCTACGACAGGGGCTCTGGGGCCAACGTCCTGACTTTC
TRBJ1-5 - 14 TRBV21-1 - CAVTGADSYQPQHF TGTGCCGTAACAGGGGCGGATTCTTATCAGCCCCAGCATTTT
TRBJ2-5 - 16 TRBV12-5 TRBD2 CASGLGTSGAQETQYF TGTGCTAGTGGCCTCGGGACTAGCGGAGCCCAAGAGACCCAGTACTTC
TRBJ2-2 - 15 TRBV2 - CASSGGAWNTGELFF TGTGCCAGCAGTGGCGGGGCCTGGAACACCGGGGAGCTGTTTTTT
TRBJ1-3 - 16 TRBV3-1/TRBV3-2 TRBD1 CASSQPGTGAGNTIYF TGTGCCAGCAGCCAACCCGGGACAGGGGCTGGAAACACCATATATTTT
TRBJ2-1 - 14 TRBV2 TRBD1 CARRWDRVSNEQFF TGTGCCAGGCGATGGGACAGGGTCTCCAATGAGCAGTTCTTC
TRBJ2-3 - 17 TRBV24-1 - CATSSNLGGSSTDTQYF TGTGCCACCAGTTCCAACCTCGGAGGTTCTAGCACAGATACGCAGTATTTT
TRBJ1-5 few 14 TRBV3-1/TRBV3-2 TRBD1 CASRETGGGQPQHF TGTGCCAGCAGGGAGACAGGGGGCGGGCAGCCCCAGCATTTT
TRBJ2-5 once 13 TRBV18 TRBD1 CASSGQGQETQYF TGTGCCAGCTCGGGACAGGGCCAAGAGACCCAGTACTTC
TRBJ1-6 - 13 TRBV30 TRBD1 CAWDKGQRSPLHF TGTGCCTGGGACAAGGGACAGAGATCACCCCTCCACTTT
TRBJ1-2 - 15 TRBV5-1 TRBD1 CASSPEGQGAHGYTF TGCGCCAGCAGCCCGGAGGGACAGGGGGCGCATGGCTACACCTTC